Listed below are T cell receptor beta chains from one sample, sequenced in a study of T cells in Graves' hyperthyroidism and ophthalmopathy. TCRdb reanalysed the multiplex PCR reads using MiXCR and keeps one entry per CDR3 protein. This table holds approximately 350,000 distinct CDR3 sequences, 12% to 15% found once. Sequenced sample: blood. The receptors were sampled from a woman aged 60-75 years with Graves' ophthalmopathy. Each CDR3 is given with its conserved first and last residue. A D gene is named only where the DNA matches it firmly. Where a row states a size, it is once, few, many or the class of an expanded clone; other rows omit it.

v_call	d_call	j_call	clone_size	cdr3_aa	cdr3_nt
TRBV10-3	TRBD2	TRBJ2-5	many	CAISTSGTGGETQYF	TGTGCCATCAGTACTAGCGGGACCGGGGGAGAGACCCAGTACTTC
TRBV2	TRBD2	TRBJ2-7	many	CASRGTSGGGRIYEQYF	TGTGCCAGCAGGGGTACCTCGGGGGGCGGGAGGATCTACGAGCAGTACTTC
TRBV28	NA	TRBJ2-3	many	CASSHGPQYF	TGTGCCAGCAGCCACGGGCCGCAGTATTTT
TRBV6-1	NA	TRBJ1-1	many	CASSETGTSNTEAFF	TGTGCCAGCAGTGAAACCGGGACATCGAACACTGAAGCTTTCTTT
TRBV24-1	TRBD1	TRBJ1-5	NA	CATSDGQGSFQPQHF	TGTGCCACCAGTGATGGACAGGGGAGCTTTCAGCCCCAGCATTTT
TRBV19	TRBD2	TRBJ2-2	NA	CASRLAGTNTGELFF	TGTGCCAGTAGACTAGCGGGAACGAACACCGGGGAGCTGTTTTTT
TRBV24-1	NA	TRBJ2-2	NA	CATTEGPNTGELFF	TGTGCCACTACAGAGGGTCCGAACACCGGGGAGCTGTTTTTT
TRBV15	NA	TRBJ2-5	few	CATRIFGAETQYF	TGTGCCACCCGGATTTTTGGGGCAGAGACCCAGTACTTC
TRBV3-1	NA	TRBJ2-7	many	CASSQWDFYEQYF	TGTGCCAGCAGCCAATGGGACTTTTACGAGCAGTACTTC
TRBV27	NA	TRBJ1-2	many	CASSSLPNYGYTF	TGTGCCAGCAGTTCCCTTCCTAACTATGGCTACACCTTC
TRBV29-1	NA	TRBJ2-2	many	CSVEFRPNTGELFF	TGCAGCGTTGAGTTCAGGCCGAACACCGGGGAGCTGTTTTTT
TRBV7-3	TRBD1	TRBJ2-7	NA	CASSSRGPNYEQYF	TGTGCCAGCAGCTCCAGGGGGCCCAACTACGAGCAGTACTTC
TRBV6-1	NA	TRBJ2-7	NA	CASSPYMGPGYEQYF	TGTGCCAGCAGCCCTTACATGGGTCCGGGCTACGAGCAGTACTTC
TRBV20-1	NA	TRBJ2-1	NA	CSVKDLPSHNEQFF	TGCAGTGTTAAGGATCTACCGAGCCACAATGAGCAGTTCTTC
TRBV28	NA	TRBJ1-5	many	CASSLIGGSNQPQHF	TGTGCCAGCAGTTTGATAGGGGGGAGCAATCAGCCCCAGCATTTT
TRBV7-6	NA	TRBJ1-3	NA	CASSHTSLGVSGNTIYF	TGTGCCAGCAGCCATACAAGCCTGGGGGTTTCTGGAAACACCATATATTTT
TRBV2	NA	TRBJ2-1	many	CASNLGLREQFF	TGTGCCAGCAACCTGGGGCTACGGGAGCAGTTCTTC
TRBV5-4	NA	TRBJ2-5	few	CASSWGIGTGETQYF	TGTGCCAGCAGCTGGGGAATCGGAACGGGGGAGACCCAGTACTTC
TRBV11-2	TRBD2	TRBJ2-1	many	CASSPSSGASSYNEQFF	TGTGCCAGCAGCCCCTCTAGCGGGGCGAGCTCCTACAATGAGCAGTTCTTC
TRBV15	NA	TRBJ2-7	NA	CATSRAGQVSYEQYF	TGTGCCACCAGCAGAGCGGGGCAGGTCTCCTACGAGCAGTACTTC
TRBV5-1	TRBD2	TRBJ2-3	many	CASSLAGTSGSTDTQYF	TGCGCCAGCAGCTTGGCCGGGACTAGCGGATCCACAGATACGCAGTATTTT
TRBV6-1	NA	TRBJ2-7	many	CASRGQRVYEQYF	TGTGCCAGCAGGGGACAGCGGGTGTACGAGCAGTACTTC
TRBV6-1	NA	TRBJ1-5	many	CASSERYPGEGNQPQHF	TGTGCCAGCAGTGAACGCTATCCCGGTGAAGGCAATCAGCCCCAGCATTTT
TRBV24-1	TRBD1	TRBJ1-2	few	CATSDGDRAHGYTF	TGTGCCACCAGTGACGGCGACAGGGCCCATGGCTACACCTTC
TRBV28	NA	TRBJ2-1	many	CASSLTGRNEQFF	TGTGCCAGCAGCTTAACAGGGCGGAATGAGCAGTTCTTC